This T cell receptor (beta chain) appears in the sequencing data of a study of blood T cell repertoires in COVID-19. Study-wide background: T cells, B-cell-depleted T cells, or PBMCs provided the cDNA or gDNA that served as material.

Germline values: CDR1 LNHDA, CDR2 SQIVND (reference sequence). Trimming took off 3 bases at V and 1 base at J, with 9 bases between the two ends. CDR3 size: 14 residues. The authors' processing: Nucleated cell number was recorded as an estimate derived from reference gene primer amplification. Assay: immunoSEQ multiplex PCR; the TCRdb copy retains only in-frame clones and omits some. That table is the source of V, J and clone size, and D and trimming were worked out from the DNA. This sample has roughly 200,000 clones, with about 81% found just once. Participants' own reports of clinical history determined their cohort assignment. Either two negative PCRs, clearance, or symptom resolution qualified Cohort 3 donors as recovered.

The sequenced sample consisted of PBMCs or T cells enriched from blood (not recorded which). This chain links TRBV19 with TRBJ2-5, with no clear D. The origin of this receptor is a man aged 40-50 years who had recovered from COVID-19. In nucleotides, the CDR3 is TGTGCCAGTAGTATTTCCGTGAGCCAAGAGACCCAGTACTTC. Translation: CASSISVSQETQYF.